This is a list of T cell receptor beta chains from one sample in a study of human versus mouse CDR3 diversity and MHC coevolution. Data came from immunoSEQ multiplex PCR; TCRdb stores just in-frame clones and leaves some out. This table has about 83,000 clones, about 90% appearing once. Specimen: naive CD4+ T cells from blood. The origin of the receptors is a person aged 30-69 years in good health. CDR3s include the opening cysteine and the closing phenylalanine or tryptophan. A D gene is named only where the DNA matches it firmly. Size is stated for part of the rows, as once, few or many counts, or as a class when the clone is expanded.

>once|TRBD2|TRBV12-5|TRBJ2-1
TGTGCTAGTGGTTTGTTTCTATCGACTAGCGGGAGGCAAAACAATGAGCAGTTCTTC
CASGLFLSTSGRQNNEQFF
>.|TRBD1|TRBV27|TRBJ2-7
TGTGCCAGCAGTCCACGGCCACCCGGGACAGGGGGGAGTGAGCAGTACTTC
CASSPRPPGTGGSEQYF
>.|.|TRBV4-1|TRBJ1-5
TGCGCCAGCAGCCAAGGGTCGGGGAATAATCAGCCCCAGCATTTT
CASSQGSGNNQPQHF
>.|TRBD1|TRBV19|TRBJ2-7
TGTGCCAGTAGTTCCCAAGGGACAGGTGTTTACGAGCAGTACTTC
CASSSQGTGVYEQYF
>.|.|TRBV5-6|TRBJ1-1
TGTGCCAGCAGCTTGGATAGGTCGTCAGGTCGGACTGAAGCTTTCTTT
CASSLDRSSGRTEAFF
>.|.|TRBV18|TRBJ2-5
TGTGCCAGCTCACCATCTCTCGAGACCCAGTACTTC
CASSPSLETQYF
>.|.|TRBV5-1|TRBJ2-1
TGCGCCAGCAGCTTGTCGAGCACCGATGAGCAGTTCTTC
CASSLSSTDEQFF
>.|TRBD1|TRBV10-1|TRBJ1-1
TGCGCCAGCAGCGACAGGGGATCGCCAGCTTTCTTT
CASSDRGSPAFF
>.|.|TRBV9|TRBJ1-2
TGTGCCAGCAGCCCACGCCCCGGGTTGGATGGCTACACCTTC
CASSPRPGLDGYTF
>.|.|TRBV19|TRBJ1-1
TGTGCCAGTAGTATTCCCGACACTGAAGCTTTCTTT
CASSIPDTEAFF
>.|TRBD2|TRBV27|TRBJ2-1
TGTGCCAGCAGTTTACAACGCGGGGGGTATAATGAGCAGTTCTTC
CASSLQRGGYNEQFF
>.|.|TRBV5-4|TRBJ2-3
TGTGCCAGCATGTTCCAGGGTAGAGATACGCAGTATTTT
CASMFQGRDTQYF
>.|.|TRBV6-6|TRBJ2-2
TGTGCCAGCAATTTCAGGGAGAACACCGGGGAGCTGTTTTTT
CASNFRENTGELFF
>.|.|TRBV19|TRBJ2-3
TGTGCCAGTAGTATTTACCCACAGGGTTCATCAGATACGCAGTATTTT
CASSIYPQGSSDTQYF
>.|.|TRBV29-1|TRBJ1-3
TGCAGCGTTGAAGTCGGGGGAAACACCATATATTTT
CSVEVGGNTIYF
>.|TRBD2|TRBV6-1|TRBJ2-1
TGTGCCGCCCAGGGACTAGCGCACCCCAATGAGCAGTTCTTC
CAAQGLAHPNEQFF
>.|.|TRBV5-1|TRBJ1-1
TGCGCCAGCAGACCAAGGACAAGTTGGGACACTGAAGCTTTCTTT
CASRPRTSWDTEAFF
>once|TRBD1|TRBV7-9|TRBJ1-2
TGTGCCAGCAGCTTCGGGAGACAGGGAGCCTATGGCTACACCTTC
CASSFGRQGAYGYTF
>.|TRBD2|TRBV5-1|TRBJ2-3
TGCGCCAGCAGCTCGTTAGCGGGGGAAGCAGATACGCAGTATTTT
CASSSLAGEADTQYF
>once|.|TRBV6-1|TRBJ1-1
TGTGCCAGCGGAGAGACGTTTAACACTGAAGCTTTCTTT
CASGETFNTEAFF
>.|.|TRBV7-3|TRBJ2-1
TGTGCCAGCAGCTTAATGGCAGGGGTTAAAAATGAGCAGTTCTTC
CASSLMAGVKNEQFF
>.|TRBD1|TRBV6-5|TRBJ2-7
TGTGCCAGCAGTTACACCCCCGGGACAGGGCCCTACGAGCAGTACTTC
CASSYTPGTGPYEQYF
>.|.|TRBV29-1|TRBJ2-1
TGCAGCGTTGAAGGGGTCGAGGGTGGGTACAATGAGCAGTTCTTC
CSVEGVEGGYNEQFF
>.|TRBD2|TRBV6-1|TRBJ2-3
TGTGCCAGCAGTAGCGGGGGGGGCACAGATACGCAGTATTTT
CASSSGGGTDTQYF
>.|TRBD2|TRBV27|TRBJ2-7
TGTGCCAGCAGTTCCATAGCGGGAAGCTACGAGCAGTACTTC
CASSSIAGSYEQYF
>.|TRBD2|TRBV28|TRBJ2-5
TGTGCCAGCAGTTTAGGGCTAGCGGGGGGAACAAAAGAGACCCAGTACTTC
CASSLGLAGGTKETQYF
>.|TRBD2|TRBV4-1|TRBJ2-1
TGCGCCAGCAGCCAAGTGGAGCGGGGGGGCTACAATGAGCAGTTCTTC
CASSQVERGGYNEQFF
>.|TRBD1|TRBV15|TRBJ1-2
TGTGCCACCAGCGAGGGGACAGGCTATGGCTACACCTTC
CATSEGTGYGYTF
>once|TRBD1|TRBV7-3|TRBJ2-2
TGTGCCAGCCAGCCACAGGGGGGAACCGGGGAGCTGTTTTTT
CASQPQGGTGELFF
>.|TRBD1|TRBV9|TRBJ1-2
TGTGCCAGCAGCTCGGGACAGAGCTATGGCTACACCTTC
CASSSGQSYGYTF
>.|.|TRBV5-1|TRBJ1-1
TGCGCCAGCAGCTTGATGACAGATAACACTGAAGCTTTCTTT
CASSLMTDNTEAFF
>.|TRBD2|TRBV19|TRBJ2-3
TGTGCCAGTAGGACTAGCGGGGCCGGGCCAGATACGCAGTATTTT
CASRTSGAGPDTQYF
>.|TRBD2|TRBV7-9|TRBJ2-3
TGTGCCAGCAGCTTAGGGACACTAGCGTCGGGGACAGATACGCAGTATTTT
CASSLGTLASGTDTQYF
>.|.|TRBV27|TRBJ1-1
TGTGCCAGCAGTTTTCGCAGGGTGAACACTGAAGCTTTCTTT
CASSFRRVNTEAFF
>.|TRBD2|TRBV30|TRBJ2-1
TGTGCCTGGCTGGGGGGGTCGAGGGTCAATGAGCAGTTCTTC
CAWLGGSRVNEQFF
>.|TRBD1|TRBV2|TRBJ1-3
TGTGCCAGTCGACAGGGATTGTCTGGAAACACCATATATTTT
CASRQGLSGNTIYF
>.|TRBD1|TRBV4-1|TRBJ2-5
TGCGCCAGCAGCCAAGCATACAGGGGCCCTTTGGAGACCCAGTACTTC
CASSQAYRGPLETQYF
>.|.|TRBV6-1|TRBJ2-2
TGTGCCAGCAGCCCGCTACGGAACACCGGGGAGCTGTTTTTT
CASSPLRNTGELFF
>.|TRBD1|TRBV5-1|TRBJ1-4
TGCGCCAGCAGCCCCGGGACAGGGGGCTCTAATGAAAAACTGTTTTTT
CASSPGTGGSNEKLFF
>.|.|TRBV5-1|TRBJ2-1
TGCGCCAGCACAATAATGGGCTCGCGAACCGATGAGCAGTTCTTC
CASTIMGSRTDEQFF
>.|.|TRBV2|TRBJ2-7
TGTGCCAGCACCGAACAGGGTTCCTACGAGCAGTACTTC
CASTEQGSYEQYF
>.|.|TRBV7-7|TRBJ2-5
TGTGCCAGCAGCCCCCGGACTGGGAACCAAGAGACCCAGTACTTC
CASSPRTGNQETQYF
>.|.|TRBV6-6|TRBJ1-3
TGTGCCAGCAGTTACACCGACAGGGGAAACACCATATATTTT
CASSYTDRGNTIYF
>.|.|TRBV7-8|TRBJ1-6
TGTGCCAGCAGCAAAAGTCGATACGGGCGGGATTCACCCCTCCACTTT
CASSKSRYGRDSPLHF
>.|TRBD2|TRBV9|TRBJ2-3
TGTGCCAGCAGCGTAGGGGCTAGCGGGGGCACAGATACGCAGTATTTT
CASSVGASGGTDTQYF
>.|TRBD1|TRBV12-5|TRBJ1-2
TGTGCTAGTGGTTTGGTAACCGCGGGACAGGGGCTCTATGGCTACACCTTC
CASGLVTAGQGLYGYTF
>.|.|TRBV18|TRBJ2-1
TGTGCCAGCTCACCTTATACCAGCGACTACAATGAGCAGTTCTTC
CASSPYTSDYNEQFF
>.|.|TRBV19|TRBJ1-1
TGTGCCAGTAGTCGATCCGGGAGCGTGAACACTGAAGCTTTCTTT
CASSRSGSVNTEAFF